These 14 T cell receptor beta chains were sequenced from one sample in a study of T-cell reconstitution after alpha-beta-depleted transplantation in children listed by TCRdb under 2016. Explained via the paper, the treatment or condition label denotes: allogeneic hematopoietic cell transplantation with graft depleted of TCRalphabeta T cells and CD19 B cells. The library relied on PCR. Sequencer: Illumina HiSeq 2500. TCR libraries were prepared with molecular barcoding, using unique molecular identifiers to normalize TCRbeta repertoire quantification. TCRdb took the public reads, trimmed them with fastp at Q25, ran MiXCR for clone calling and kept in-frame beta chains. Every distinct CDR3 protein forms one entry, paired with its most common genes and DNA. The sample records 450,000 to 550,000 distinct CDR3 sequences, over 9.5% of which are singletons. About 14% of the sample belongs to the ten largest clones.

The input for sequencing was PBMCs, mostly from graft donor cells, taken 180 days after TCRalphabeta/CD19-depleted stem cell transplant. The receptors here all came from a female patient aged 2-10 years who had a stem cell transplant for aplastic anemia, so the T cells may come from the graft donor.

This rearrangement joins TRBV7-9 to TRBJ2-1; 12 nucleotides match TRBD2. The germline V gene has CDR1 SEHNR and CDR2 FQNEAQ (reference sequence). V dropped 4 bases and J dropped 7; count of bases not matched to a gene: 5. The CDR3 covers 15 residues. Here the CDR3 reads CASSSLGLAGNEQFF. In DNA, the CDR3 is TGTGCCAGCAGCTCGCTCGGACTAGCGGGAAATGAGCAGTTCTTC. The variable domain in full, with the rest retrieved from reference TRBV7-9 and TRBJ2-1, is DTGVSQNPRHKITKRGQNVTFRCDPISEHNRLYWYRQTLGQGPEFLTYFQNEAQLEKSRLLSDRFSAERPKGSFSTLEIQRTEQGDSAMYLCASSSLGLAGNEQFFGPGTRLTVL.

Only a few counts were recorded for this clonotype. The chain employs TRBV24-1 and TRBJ2-3; D is unresolved. The length of the CDR3 is 15 residues. Trimming removed 4 bases at V and 0 bases at J, with 10 bases between. In germline, CDR1 is KGHDR, CDR2 SFDVKD. The CDR3 loop is CATSDSGDSTDTQYF. The CDR3 bases are TGTGCCACCAGTGACTCCGGTGACAGCACAGATACGCAGTATTTT.

This clonotype was seen a handful of times. CDR3 sequence reads: CASSFGMVGGEQFF. The CDR3 DNA is TGTGCCAGCAGCTTCGGGATGGTCGGCGGTGAGCAGTTCTTC. The chain couples TRBV7-3 to TRBJ2-1, with D possibly matching TRBD2 (5 bases). Trimming removed 3 bases at V and 9 bases at J, with 15 bases between. Germline values: CDR1 SGHTA, CDR2 FQGTGA. The CDR3 is 14 residues long. Full variable domain (remainder filled in from reference TRBV7-3 and TRBJ2-1): GAGVSQTPSNKVTEKGKYVELRCDPISGHTALYWYRQSLGQGPEFLIYFQGTGAADDSGLPNDRFFAVRPEGSVSTLKIQRTERGDSAVYLCASSFGMVGGEQFFGPGTRLTVL.

V usage is TRBV28 and J usage is TRBJ2-3; 11 bases agree with TRBD2. J gave up 4 bases and V 5 bases, and 8 bases lay outside the gene matches. The germline gives CDR1 MDHEN, CDR2 SYDVKM. This CDR3 has 16 amino acids. The CDR3 region has the DNA TGTGCCAGCAGTCCCACTAGCGGGAGATTGGCAGATACGCAGTATTTT. This translates into CASSPTSGRLADTQYF. The variable domain in full, completed from reference TRBV28 and TRBJ2-3, reads DVKVTQSSRYLVKRTGEKVFLECVQDMDHENMFWYRQDPGLGLRLIYFSYDVKMKEKGDIPEGYSVSREKKERFSLILESASTNQTSMYLCASSPTSGRLADTQYFGPGTRLTVL.

The J gene is TRBJ2-2, the V gene TRBV15; TRBD2 agrees at 8 bases. CDR1 and CDR2 (germline): LNHNV, YYDKDF (reference sequence). V gave up 0 bases and J gave up 1 base; unmatched junction bases: 10. The CDR3 has 19 residues. This CDR3 reads CATSRDALVSGGNTGELFF. The CDR3 DNA reads TGTGCCACCAGCAGAGACGCCCTCGTGAGCGGGGGGAACACCGGGGAGCTGTTTTTT.

This sequence joins TRBV11-2 and TRBJ2-2, with TRBD2 matching 10 bases. Germline trimming cut 3 bases from V and 3 bases from J; bases unmatched to any gene: 4. Germline V CDR1 and CDR2: SGHAT, FQNNGV. The CDR3 sequence is 16 residues long. CDR3 coding DNA: TGTGCCAGCAGCTTTCGACTAGCGGGTTACACCGGGGAGCTGTTTTTT. The encoded protein is CASSFRLAGYTGELFF.

This clonotype appeared many times. The chain recombines TRBV5-1 with TRBJ2-7, with TRBD1 as a possible D gene (7 bases). Deletions cut 4 bases from V and 0 bases from J, with 14 bases between. Germline CDR1 SGHRS, CDR2 YFSETQ. CDR3 length equals 15 residues. The CDR3 bases are TGCGCCAGCAGCAGGCGGGGACAGACCTCCTACGAGCAGTACTTC. It codes for CASSRRGQTSYEQYF.

At least ten counts were recorded for this clonotype. The chain carries TRBV20-1 and TRBJ2-1; TRBD2 matches at 11 bases. Germline values: CDR1 DFQATT, CDR2 SNEGSKA (reference sequence). The V gene end was trimmed by 0 bases and the J gene end by 3 bases; junction bases not matched to a gene: 4. The CDR3 runs to 16 residues. The CDR3 bases are TGCAGTGCTAGAGATCGACTAGCGGGGCTCTACAATGAGCAGTTCTTC. Translation: CSARDRLAGLYNEQFF.

There are many counts of this clonotype. The chain recombines TRBV5-1 with TRBJ2-1; D is undetermined. This CDR3 comprises 15 residues. The germline V gene encodes CDR1 SGHRS and CDR2 YFSETQ. Trimming shortened V by 1 base and J by 2 bases, and 10 bases separated the two germline ends. The CDR3 nucleotides are TGCGCCAGCAGCTTGTGGCCAGGCCCCTACAATGAGCAGTTCTTC. It is translated as CASSLWPGPYNEQFF.

This clonotype has just a few counts. The chain recombines TRBV29-1 with TRBJ1-2; 9 bases align to TRBD1. CDR1 is SQVTM and CDR2 is ANQGSEA in the germline V gene. This CDR3 comprises 14 residues. V lost 5 bases to trimming and J lost 4 bases; unmatched junction nucleotides: 8. Written as DNA, the CDR3 is TGCAGCGTTCCCACAGGGGGCCACGGCTATGGCTACACCTTC. It encodes CSVPTGGHGYGYTF.

V and J are TRBV7-9 and TRBJ2-7; TRBD2 aligns across 7 bases. Germline trimming cut 0 bases from V and 3 bases from J; bases unmatched to any gene: 5. The length of the CDR3 is 15 residues. CDR1 is SEHNR, CDR2 FQNEAQ, per germline (reference sequence). The CDR3 loop is CASSLATGLLYEQYF. The CDR3 DNA follows: TGTGCCAGCAGCTTAGCGACGGGACTACTCTACGAGCAGTACTTC.

This rearrangement joins TRBV15 to TRBJ2-5; no reliable D call. Germline lookup yields CDR1 LNHNV and CDR2 YYDKDF (reference sequence). V was trimmed by 4 bases and J by 5 bases, leaving 8 bases between them. The CDR3 runs 12 residues. This chain's CDR3 is CATSNLRETQYF. CDR3 in DNA: TGTGCCACCAGCAACCTAAGGGAGACCCAGTACTTC.

This clonotype occurred many times. The chain links TRBV29-1 to TRBJ1-3, with D uncertain. The CDR3 totals 13 residues. V lost 2 bases and J lost 2, with 7 bases in between. Germline CDR1 reads SQVTM; CDR2 reads ANQGSEA. The CDR3 DNA reads as TGCAGCGTTGAAAAGGGAACTGGAAACACCATATATTTT. This translates into CSVEKGTGNTIYF.

This clonotype was found a few times. The CDR3 spells CASRPRVGEKLFF. The CDR3 region has the DNA TGTGCCAGCAGACCAAGGGTAGGAGAAAAACTGTTTTTT. The chain uses TRBV7-2 and TRBJ1-4; D unresolved. Per the germline V gene, CDR1 is SGHTA and CDR2 is FQGNSA. The CDR3 spans 13 residues. V lost 6 bases and J 8 bases, leaving 13 bases between the germline ends. Full variable domain (outside the CDR3, taken from reference TRBV7-2 and TRBJ1-4): GAGVSQSPSNKVTEKGKDVELRCDPISGHTALYWYRQSLGQGLEFLIYFQGNSAPDKSGLPSDRFSAERTGGSVSTLTIQRTQQEDSAVYLCASRPRVGEKLFFGSGTQLSVL.